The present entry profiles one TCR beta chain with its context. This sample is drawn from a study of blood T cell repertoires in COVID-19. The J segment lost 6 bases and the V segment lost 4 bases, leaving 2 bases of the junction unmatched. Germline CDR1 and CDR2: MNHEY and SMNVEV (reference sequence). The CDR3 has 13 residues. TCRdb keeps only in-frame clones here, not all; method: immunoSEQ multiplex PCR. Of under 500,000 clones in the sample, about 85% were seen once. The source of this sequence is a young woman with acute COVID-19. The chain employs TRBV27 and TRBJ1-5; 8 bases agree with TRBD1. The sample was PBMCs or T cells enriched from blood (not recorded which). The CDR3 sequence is CASSSDRGQPQHF. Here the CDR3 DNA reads TGTGCCAGCAGTTCCGACAGGGGTCAGCCCCAGCATTTT.